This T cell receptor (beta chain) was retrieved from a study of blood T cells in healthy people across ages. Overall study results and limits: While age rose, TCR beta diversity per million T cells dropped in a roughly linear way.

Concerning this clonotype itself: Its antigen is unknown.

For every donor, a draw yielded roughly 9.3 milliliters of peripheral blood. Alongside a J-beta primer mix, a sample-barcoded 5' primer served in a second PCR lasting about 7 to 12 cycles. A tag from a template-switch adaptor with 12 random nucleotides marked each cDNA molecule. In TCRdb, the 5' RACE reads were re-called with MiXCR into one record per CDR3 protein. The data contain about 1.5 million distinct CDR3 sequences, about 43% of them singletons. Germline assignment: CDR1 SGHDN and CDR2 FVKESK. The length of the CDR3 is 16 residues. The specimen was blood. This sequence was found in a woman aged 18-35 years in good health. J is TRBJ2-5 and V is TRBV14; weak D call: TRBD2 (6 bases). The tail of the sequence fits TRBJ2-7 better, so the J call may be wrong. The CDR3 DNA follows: TGTGCCAGCAGCCAGCGAACCGGGACGGGGGTCTCCGAGCAGTACTTC. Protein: CASSQRTGTGVSEQYF.